A single sample gave rise to the 27 T cell receptor beta chains below, sequenced in a study of OX40 agonist ivuxolimab in advanced cancers. The repertoire was sequenced with immunoSEQ multiplex PCR; TCRdb's copy has only in-frame clones and lacks some. This sample has roughly 90,000 clones, with around 83% found just once. The sample in question was CD4+ or CD8+ T cells sorted from blood, obtained in a trial of the OX40 agonist ivuxolimab. The receptors shown here come from an adult with an advanced solid tumor such as melanoma, head and neck, liver or kidney cancer.

J is TRBJ2-3 and V is TRBV5-4, with TRBD2 matching 10 bases. The CDR3 runs to 18 residues. The V and J ends lost 0 bases and 3 bases, in that order; junction bases with no gene match: 10. Germline V gene sequence: CDR1 SGHNT, CDR2 YYREEE (reference sequence). The DNA for the CDR3 is TGTGCCAGCAGCTTGGCCCTGGGAAGCGGGAGGGATACAGATACGCAGTATTTT. Encoded protein: CASSLALGSGRDTDTQYF.

The chain employs TRBV4-1 and TRBJ2-2; D is perhaps TRBD1 (6 bases). The length of the CDR3 is 15 residues. Per germline, CDR1 MGHRA and CDR2 YSYEKL. Trimming removed 5 bases from V and 6 bases from J, with 16 bases in between. In DNA, the CDR3 is TGCGCCAGCAGCTTAGGGGGTATTGGTCCCGGGGAGCTGTTTTTT. The encoded protein is CASSLGGIGPGELFF.

The chain couples TRBV6-1 to TRBJ2-5; 10 nucleotides agree with TRBD1. The V and J ends lost 7 bases and 4 bases, in that order; junction bases with no gene match: 9. Germline CDR1 is MNHNS and CDR2 is SASEGT. The CDR3 loop spans 15 amino acids. The CDR3 is CASNLDRGLGETQYF. CDR3 nucleotides: TGTGCCAGCAATCTCGACAGGGGGCTTGGAGAGACCCAGTACTTC.

V and J are TRBV19 and TRBJ1-1; 7 bases match TRBD1. The CDR3 totals 14 residues. From germline, CDR1 is LNHDA and CDR2 SQIVND (reference sequence). J gave up 5 bases and V 7 bases, and 10 bases lay outside the gene matches. Here the CDR3 DNA reads TGTGCCAGTACCCCCGCAGGGGGGGGAACTGAAGCTTTCTTT. Its protein is CASTPAGGGTEAFF.

The chain carries TRBV18 and TRBJ1-5; TRBD1 might be the D (6 bases). V was cut by 3 bases and J by 7 bases, with 16 bases left in between. This CDR3 spans 15 amino acids. Per the germline V gene, CDR1 is KGHSH and CDR2 is LQKENI. The CDR3 nucleotides are TGTGCCAGCTCACCCCCCGTGGGGGCCGGACAGCCCCAGCATTTT. Translating it yields CASSPPVGAGQPQHF.

The chain employs TRBV9 and TRBJ2-4, with D possibly being TRBD2 (6 bases). The V end lost 4 bases, the J end lost 2 bases, and 13 bases lay between the germline ends. The CDR3 has 15 amino acids. From germline, CDR1 is SGDLS and CDR2 YYNGEE. CDR3 bases: TGTGCCAGCAGCCCTCTGGGGGGAACCAAAAACATTCAGTACTTC. Translation gives CASSPLGGTKNIQYF.

The chain couples TRBV2 to TRBJ1-5, with 9 positions matching TRBD1. CDR1 and CDR2 from the germline V gene are SNHLY and FYNNEI. V shed 8 bases and J 0 bases; nucleotides not matched to a gene: 14. This CDR3 region has 18 residues. This chain's CDR3 is CASGAGQGNLGSNQPQHF. For the CDR3, the DNA is TGTGCCAGCGGAGCTGGACAGGGGAATTTAGGTAGCAATCAGCCCCAGCATTTT.

V usage is TRBV19 and J usage is TRBJ2-7; D ambiguous. The germline gives CDR1 LNHDA, CDR2 SQIVND (reference sequence). Trimming took 2 bases from V and 6 from J, leaving 14 bases between them. The CDR3 extends over 14 amino acids. The CDR3 region has the DNA TGTGCCAGTAGTATATTGGTACAATTATCCGAGCAGTACTTC. This translates into CASSILVQLSEQYF.

The CDR3: CASRDGQAGQNIQYF. The CDR3, as DNA: TGTGCCAGTAGGGACGGCCAAGCGGGCCAAAACATTCAGTACTTC. The V call is TRBV19, the J call TRBJ2-4; D possibly corresponds to TRBD2 (6 bases). Germline CDR1 and CDR2: LNHDA and SQIVND (reference sequence). The CDR3 contains 15 residues. V gave up 6 bases and J gave up 5 bases, with 17 bases separating them.

Here the CDR3 DNA reads TGTGCCATCAGTGAGCCTCGGAGGGGTCAGCCCCAGCATTTT. It is translated as CAISEPRRGQPQHF. This rearrangement joins TRBV10-3 to TRBJ1-5; D possibly corresponds to TRBD1 (5 bases). Trimming removed 2 bases at V and 6 bases at J, with 11 bases between. The CDR3 extends over 14 amino acids. From germline, CDR1 is ENHRY and CDR2 SYGVKD.

This chain connects TRBV21-1 to TRBJ1-5. TRBV21-1 is given as a pseudogene. The CDR3 loop spans 15 amino acids. DNA of the CDR3: TGTGCCAGCAGCAAAGAAGAATGTAGCAATCAGCCCCAGCATTTT. Protein sequence: CASSKEECSNQPQHF.

The chain couples TRBV5-8 to TRBJ2-4, with D unresolved. The CDR3 totals 13 residues. V was cut by 4 bases and J by 4 bases, with 9 bases left in between. CDR1 is SGHTS and CDR2 is YDEGEE in the germline V gene. The CDR3 DNA is TGTGCCAGCAGCGGCTCACAGAAAAACATTCAGTACTTC. Protein sequence: CASSGSQKNIQYF.

The CDR3 coding sequence is TGTGCCAGTAAAGGACAGGTTATGTATGGCTACACCTTC. Amino acids: CASKGQVMYGYTF. The chain carries TRBV19 and TRBJ1-2; 7 bases fit TRBD1. The junction had 7 bases not matched to a gene; V was cut back by 7 bases and J by 5 bases. This CDR3 spans 13 amino acids. Germline loops: CDR1 LNHDA, CDR2 SQIVND (reference sequence).

The CDR3 bases are TGTGCCAGCAGCCTTACAGGAATCAATGAGCAGTTCTTC. It codes for CASSLTGINEQFF. The V and J genes are TRBV5-5 and TRBJ2-1; possible D gene TRBD1, 5 bases. The CDR3 is 13 residues long. In germline, CDR1 is SGHKS, CDR2 YYEKEE (reference sequence). V lost 4 bases to trimming and J lost 6 bases, with 11 bases between them.

This clone was seen a few times. V is TRBV7-3 and J is TRBJ2-4; D unresolved. This CDR3 is 15 amino acids long. The V end lost 0 bases, the J end lost 5 bases, and 11 bases lay between the germline ends. The germline V gene has CDR1 SGHTA and CDR2 FQGTGA. CDR3 nucleotides: TGTGCCAGCAGCTTAACACCCGGGCCCGAAAACATTCAGTACTTC. It translates to CASSLTPGPENIQYF.

The chain recombines TRBV7-2 with TRBJ2-3, with 13 bases aligning to TRBD2. The CDR3 consists of 15 residues. CDR1 and CDR2 (germline): SGHTA, FQGNSA. V lost 8 bases to trimming and J lost 5 bases; unmatched junction nucleotides: 7. This CDR3 reads CASLGGLAGRDTQYF. In DNA, the CDR3 is TGTGCCAGCTTGGGGGGACTAGCGGGGAGAGATACGCAGTATTTT.

The genes are TRBV18 and TRBJ2-3, with a possible D match to TRBD1 (6 bases). This CDR3 is 16 amino acids long. Germline V gene sequence: CDR1 KGHSH, CDR2 LQKENI. The ends were cut back, 3 bases at V and 0 bases at J, with 13 bases in the middle. The chain's CDR3 is CASSPPNRESTDTQYF. The CDR3 nucleotides are TGTGCCAGCTCACCTCCGAACAGGGAGAGCACAGATACGCAGTATTTT.

This clone was seen only once. This chain links TRBV28 with TRBJ1-5, with D perhaps TRBD1 (6 bases). V was trimmed by 4 bases and J by 3 bases, leaving 19 bases between them. Germline CDR1 MDHEN, CDR2 SYDVKM. CDR3 length: 17 amino acids. This chain's CDR3 is CASSSLKYREANQPQHF. The CDR3, as DNA: TGTGCCAGCAGTTCTTTAAAATACAGGGAGGCCAATCAGCCCCAGCATTTT. Full variable domain (missing parts from reference TRBV28 and TRBJ1-5): DVKVTQSSRYLVKRTGEKVFLECVQDMDHENMFWYRQDPGLGLRLIYFSYDVKMKEKGDIPEGYSVSREKKERFSLILESASTNQTSMYLCASSSLKYREANQPQHFGDGTRLSIL.

The chain recombines TRBV5-1 with TRBJ2-5, with D possibly matching TRBD1 (6 bases). Looked up from germline, CDR1 is SGHRS and CDR2 is YFSETQ. Trimming left V 0 bases short and J 1 base short, with 10 bases between. The CDR3 runs to 15 residues. Written as DNA, the CDR3 is TGCGCCAGCAGCTTGGTCCTGGGGGCCCAAGAGACCCAGTACTTC. It translates to CASSLVLGAQETQYF.

The V gene is TRBV5-5, the J gene TRBJ2-2; no reliable D call. Germline values: CDR1 SGHKS, CDR2 YYEKEE (reference sequence). The CDR3 is 15 residues long. Trimming left V 4 bases short and J 4 bases short, with 14 bases between. The CDR3 spells CASSPPPGGTGELFF. The DNA for the CDR3 is TGTGCCAGCAGCCCCCCACCGGGCGGCACCGGGGAGCTGTTTTTT.

This clone was found once. CDR3 bases: TGTGCCAGCACACTCTCTCGTGGGGCAGTAGAGACCCAGTACTTC. It yields the protein CASTLSRGAVETQYF. The chain has TRBV11-2 and TRBJ2-5, with D perhaps TRBD1 (5 bases). Looked up from germline, CDR1 is SGHAT and CDR2 is FQNNGV. Trimming removed 7 bases at V and 4 bases at J, with 19 bases between. This CDR3 contains 15 residues.

With respect to this clone: At one end, the junction sequence differs from germline, possibly due to a read error. The chain carries TRBV7-7 and TRBJ1-2, with D uncertain. CDR1 SSHAT and CDR2 FNYEAQ come from the germline V gene (reference sequence). The CDR3 extends over 17 amino acids. CDR3 loop: CASSLAKVVCLPYGYTF. The CDR3 bases are TGTGCTAGCAGCTTAGCCAAGGTTGTCTGCCTTCCCTATGGCTACACCTTC.

The chain couples TRBV19 to TRBJ2-3; TRBD1 might be the D (5 bases). The germline gives CDR1 LNHDA, CDR2 SQIVND (reference sequence). V was clipped by 3 bases and J by 3 bases, with 13 bases between them. The CDR3 covers 15 residues. CDR3 amino acids: CASSIDLRVTDTQYF. For the CDR3, the DNA is TGTGCCAGTAGTATCGACCTCAGGGTAACAGATACGCAGTATTTT.

This clone was observed a handful of times. This rearrangement joins TRBV28 to TRBJ1-2; D perhaps matches TRBD1 (6 bases). Germline CDR1 and CDR2: MDHEN and SYDVKM. V lost 6 bases and J 2 bases, leaving 7 bases between the germline ends. This CDR3 contains 12 residues. As DNA, the CDR3 is TGTGCCAGCAGGCAGGGGAACTATGGCTACACCTTC. This gives the protein CASRQGNYGYTF.

The rearrangement uses TRBV27 and TRBJ1-1; the D is unclear. The V gene lost 2 bases and the J gene lost 3 bases, with 10 bases spanning the gap. Germline V gives CDR1 MNHEY, CDR2 SMNVEV (reference sequence). The CDR3 sequence is 14 residues long. The CDR3 sequence is CASSLGVTDTEAFF. CDR3 bases: TGTGCCAGCAGTTTAGGGGTTACGGACACTGAAGCTTTCTTT.

V usage is TRBV5-1 and J usage is TRBJ2-1, with D possibly TRBD1 on 6 matching bases. This CDR3 has 15 residues. V lost 6 bases and J lost 8, with 21 bases in between. Germline CDR1 and CDR2: SGHRS and YFSETQ. The CDR3 sequence: CASTPAGTTSDEQFF. CDR3 DNA sequence: TGCGCCAGCACCCCAGCCGGGACAACAAGCGATGAGCAGTTCTTC.

This clone has a handful of counts. Distinct nucleotide sequences in the sample also encode this CDR3. The chain employs TRBV9 and TRBJ1-6; the D gene is possibly TRBD1 (5 bases). V was shortened by 6 bases and J by 7 bases, with 11 bases between the two germline ends. There are 13 residues in the CDR3. CDR1 and CDR2 from the germline V gene are SGDLS and YYNGEE. The CDR3 is CASTRDENSPLHF. The DNA for the CDR3 is TGTGCCAGCACTAGGGACGAAAATTCACCCCTCCACTTT.